Below are 20 T cell receptor beta chains sequenced from a single sample in a study of T cells in Graves' hyperthyroidism and ophthalmopathy. Amplified TCR beta CDR3 regions came from RNA transcripts. The primer set for the first-round RT-PCR of the TCR CDR3 was HTBI. TCRdb called the multiplex PCR reads again in MiXCR, with one record for every CDR3 protein. The data show fewer than 500,000 distinct CDR3 sequences, with approximately 15% seen just once and approximately 13% held by the top ten. Sequencing used blood. These receptors came from a man between 18 and 29 years old with Graves' ophthalmopathy.

This clonotype has a count of ten or more. This chain joins TRBV30 and TRBJ2-1, with 8 bases that match TRBD1. CDR1 GTSNPN and CDR2 SVGIG come from the germline V gene (reference sequence). Trimming at V came to 3 bases and at J to 8 bases, leaving 6 bases not matched to a gene. The CDR3 covers 13 residues. The CDR3 sequence: CAWRPRGHDEQFF. The CDR3 DNA reads TGTGCCTGGAGGCCCAGGGGGCACGATGAGCAGTTCTTC.

The chain is built from TRBV25-1 and TRBJ2-7, with D possibly being TRBD2 (6 bases). Deletions cut 7 bases from V and 3 bases from J, with 16 bases between. This CDR3 region has 14 residues. Germline CDR1 is MGHDK and CDR2 is SYGVNS. The CDR3 DNA reads as TGTGCCAGCACGACCGGGACGGGACTCTACGAGCAGTACTTC. Translating it yields CASTTGTGLYEQYF.

This clonotype was observed a handful of times. This chain joins TRBV4-1 and TRBJ2-7; TRBD2 matches at 8 bases. Germline V lookup: CDR1 MGHRA, CDR2 YSYEKL. The CDR3 covers 16 residues. V shed 0 bases and J 3 bases; nucleotides not matched to a gene: 7. CDR3: CASSQEAGTRHYEQYF. CDR3 DNA: TGCGCCAGCAGCCAAGAAGCCGGGACTAGACACTACGAGCAGTACTTC.

Concerning this clonotype: This may be a read error: a much more frequent sequence differs by one nucleotide. The genes are TRBV27 and TRBJ1-5; D is possibly TRBD1 (5 bases). V was clipped by 10 bases and J by 5 bases, with 15 bases between them. Germline V lookup: CDR1 MNHEY, CDR2 SMNVEV (reference sequence). This CDR3 comprises 13 residues. Here the CDR3 reads CAIQEGAYQPQHF. The CDR3 DNA reads TGTGCCATCCAGGAAGGGGCCTATCAGCCCCAGCATTTT.

This clonotype was picked up a small number of times. This rearrangement joins TRBV4-1 to TRBJ1-1; D is unresolved. The V end lost 7 bases, the J end lost 0 bases, and 12 bases lay between the germline ends. Germline V CDR1 and CDR2: MGHRA, YSYEKL. There are 14 residues in the CDR3. The CDR3 protein is CASTPSGLNTEAFF. For the CDR3, the DNA is TGCGCCAGCACCCCTAGCGGCCTGAACACTGAAGCTTTCTTT.

As to this clonotype: This clone may be a read error of a much larger clone one base away. The chain is built from TRBV6-5 and TRBJ2-1; D call uncertain. The CDR3 is 13 residues long. Germline values: CDR1 MNHEY, CDR2 SVGAGI. CDR3 in DNA: TGTGCCAGCAGTTACTCGGAGCACAATAAGCAGTTCTTC. It encodes CASSYSEHNKQFF.

This clonotype was picked up many times. The chain recombines TRBV6-5 with TRBJ2-3, with D uncertain. The CDR3 has 12 amino acids. Per germline, CDR1 MNHEY and CDR2 SVGAGI. Trimming removed 2 bases from V and 5 bases from J, with 5 bases in between. In DNA form, the CDR3 reads TGTGCCAGCAGTTACGACGGAGATACGCAGTATTTT. It codes for CASSYDGDTQYF.

In DNA, the CDR3 is TGCGCCAGCAGTACGGGACTAGCGGGGGATTCGGCAGATACGCAGTATTTT. Translation gives CASSTGLAGDSADTQYF. The chain links TRBV10-1 to TRBJ2-3; 14 positions agree with TRBD2. The germline gives CDR1 WNHNN, CDR2 SYGVQD (reference sequence). This CDR3 comprises 17 residues. Unmatched junction bases numbered 8, after V lost 5 bases and J lost 4 bases.

There are a few counts of this clonotype. The chain is built from TRBV27 and TRBJ1-6, with 7 bases that match TRBD1. The length of the CDR3 is 14 residues. V dropped 5 bases and J dropped 14; count of bases not matched to a gene: 12. Germline V lookup: CDR1 MNHEY, CDR2 SMNVEV (reference sequence). Written as DNA, the CDR3 is TGTGCCAGCAGTCCCTTGGACAGGAGGGGGGCCCTCCACTTT. Its protein product is CASSPLDRRGALHF.

This clonotype showed up many times. This chain uses TRBV12-3 or TRBV12-4 with TRBJ1-1, with unresolved D. CDR3 size: 15 residues. V shed 5 bases and J shed 3 bases, with 16 bases lying between them. This CDR3 is CASSPRQGLDTEAFF. The DNA of the CDR3 is TGTGCCAGCAGTCCCAGACAAGGGTTGGACACTGAAGCTTTCTTT.

Many counts were recorded for this clonotype. The chain carries TRBV20-1 and TRBJ2-3, with D hard to call. Trimming removed 4 bases from V and 1 base from J, with 6 bases in between. Germline CDR1 is DFQATT and CDR2 is SNEGSKA (reference sequence). The CDR3 covers 12 residues. DNA for the CDR3: TGCAGTGCTATGGGTGGCACAGATACGCAGTATTTT. This encodes CSAMGGTDTQYF.

V is TRBV5-6 and J is TRBJ2-7; the D gene is possibly TRBD2 (7 bases). The ends were cut back, 3 bases at V and 7 bases at J, with 17 bases in the middle. The CDR3 is made up of 14 amino acids. Germline V gene data show CDR1 as SGHDT and CDR2 as YYEEEE. CDR3 DNA sequence: TGTGCCAGCAGCTCTCTCGGGGGGCCGGGGGAGCAGTACTTC. It yields the protein CASSSLGGPGEQYF.

The rearrangement joins TRBV5-4 to TRBJ1-4; D remains unclear. CDR3 size: 15 residues. Germline values: CDR1 SGHNT, CDR2 YYREEE (reference sequence). Trimming shortened V by 0 bases and J by 8 bases, and 14 bases separated the two germline ends. The CDR3 coding sequence is TGTGCCAGCAGCTTGGCCGGAGGTCCTGAGGAAAAACTGTTTTTT. Its translation is CASSLAGGPEEKLFF. Full variable domain (remainder filled in from reference TRBV5-4 and TRBJ1-4): ETGVTQSPTHLIKTRGQQVTLRCSSQSGHNTVSWYQQALGQGPQFIFQYYREEENGRGNFPPRFSGLQFPNYSSELNVNALELDDSALYLCASSLAGGPEEKLFFGSGTQLSVL.

In its sample, this clonotype was seen many times. The chain recombines TRBV6-1 with TRBJ2-7; D gene uncertain. Trimming removed 5 bases at V and 3 bases at J, with 8 bases between. Germline lookup yields CDR1 MNHNS and CDR2 SASEGT. This CDR3 region has 12 residues. The CDR3 sequence: CASSRSDYEQYF. The CDR3 DNA follows: TGTGCCAGCAGTCGATCAGACTACGAGCAGTACTTC.

Worth noting for this clonotype: This may arise from a read error, as a much more abundant clone is one base away. The V and J genes are TRBV11-3 and TRBJ1-3; 7 bases agree with TRBD1. The germline V gene has CDR1 SGHNT and CDR2 YENEEA. CDR3 size: 14 residues. CDR3 residues: CAGSLRGGQNTIYF. As DNA, the CDR3 is TGTGCCGGCAGCTTAAGAGGGGGCCAAAACACCATATATTTT. The full variable domain, rest sourced from reference TRBV11-3 and TRBJ1-3, is EAGVVQSPRYKIIEKKQPVAFWCNPISGHNTLYWYLQNLGQGPELLIRYENEEAVDDSQLPKDRFSAERLKGVDSTLKIQPAELGDSAVYLCAGSLRGGQNTIYFGEGSWLTVV.

The chain couples TRBV6-2 or TRBV6-3 to TRBJ2-1, with no clear D. The better agreement between TRBJ2-7 and the DNA end casts doubt on the J call. The CDR3 consists of 15 residues. The germline CDR1 and CDR2 sequences are MNHEY and SVGEGT. DNA for the CDR3: TGTGCCAGCAGACGCCCGAGTATCGCCTACAATGAGCAGTACTTC. Its protein is CASRRPSIAYNEQYF.

This clonotype was found many times. The chain combines TRBV11-3 with TRBJ2-7; 7 positions agree with TRBD2. The trim removed 2 bases at V and 6 bases at J, leaving 10 bases unmatched. Germline CDR1 reads SGHNT; CDR2 reads YENEEA. The CDR3 contains 15 residues. The CDR3 sequence is CASSLTGASGSEQYF. The CDR3 bases are TGTGCCAGCAGCTTAACGGGCGCTAGCGGAAGCGAGCAGTACTTC.

The table lists this clonotype with a few counts. The chain uses TRBV29-1 and TRBJ2-5, with TRBD1 as a possible D gene (5 bases). V shed 5 bases and J shed 1 base, with 11 bases lying between them. This CDR3 comprises 13 residues. Germline CDR1 and CDR2: SQVTM and ANQGSEA. Here the CDR3 reads CSVHPDSQETQYF. CDR3 DNA sequence: TGCAGCGTTCACCCTGACAGCCAAGAGACCCAGTACTTC.

This clonotype was recorded a few times. The chain links TRBV4-1 to TRBJ1-2; D perhaps matches TRBD1 (6 bases). This CDR3 has 16 residues. The germline CDR1 and CDR2 sequences are MGHRA and YSYEKL. V shed 1 base and J shed 7 bases, with 19 bases lying between them. The CDR3 sequence: CASSQVDTGKIGGYTF. The CDR3 DNA reads as TGCGCCAGCAGCCAAGTCGATACAGGGAAGATAGGTGGCTACACCTTC.

This clonotype occurred many times. The CDR3 DNA is TGTGCCAGCTGGGCAAGGGGTCCCACAGGTCAGCCCCAGCATTTT. The encoded protein is CASWARGPTGQPQHF. The genes are TRBV19 and TRBJ1-5, with TRBD1 as a possible D gene (5 bases). The CDR3 is made up of 15 amino acids. V was cut by 9 bases and J by 6 bases, with 21 bases left in between. Germline values: CDR1 LNHDA, CDR2 SQIVND (reference sequence).